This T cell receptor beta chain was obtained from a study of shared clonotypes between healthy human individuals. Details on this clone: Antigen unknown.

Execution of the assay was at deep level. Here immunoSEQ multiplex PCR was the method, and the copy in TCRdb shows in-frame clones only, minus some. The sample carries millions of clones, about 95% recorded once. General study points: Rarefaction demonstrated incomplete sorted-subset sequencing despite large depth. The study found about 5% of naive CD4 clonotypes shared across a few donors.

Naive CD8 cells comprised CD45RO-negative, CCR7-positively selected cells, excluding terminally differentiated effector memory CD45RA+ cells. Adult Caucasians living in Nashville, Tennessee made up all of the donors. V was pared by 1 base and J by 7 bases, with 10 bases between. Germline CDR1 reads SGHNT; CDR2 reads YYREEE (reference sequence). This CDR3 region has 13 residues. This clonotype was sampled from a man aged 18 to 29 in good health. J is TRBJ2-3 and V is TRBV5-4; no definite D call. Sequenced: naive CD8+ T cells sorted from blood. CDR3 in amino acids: CASSLKTLYTQYF. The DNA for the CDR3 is TGTGCCAGCAGCTTGAAGACACTTTATACGCAGTATTTT.